This T cell receptor (beta chain) was captured by sequencing in a study of OX40 agonist ivuxolimab in advanced cancers. Notes on the research overall: Ivuxolimab, which targeted the costimulatory receptor OX40 (CD134), was an agonistic, fully human IgG2 monoclonal antibody. Intravenous ivuxolimab was administered to patients every 2 weeks at six dose levels: 0.01, 0.1, 0.3, 1.5, 3 and 10 mg/kg. Of the roughly 52 dose-escalation patients, hepatocellular carcinoma was present in some 19, melanoma in approximately 15, renal cell carcinoma in 9 and head and neck cancer in 9. A male proportion of 82.7% and a mean age of about 60 years, ranging from roughly 20 to 80, were recorded for the dose-escalation cohort. Patients were allowed to have had prior anti-PD-1, anti-PD-L1 or anti-CTLA-4 therapy, and around 40% of the dose-escalation patients had previously received checkpoint inhibitors. Partial responses occurred in three dose-escalation patients: two with cutaneous melanoma and one with hepatocellular carcinoma. The point of sequencing TCRbeta in the periphery was to test whether ivuxolimab changed TCR sequence diversity and drove clonal T-cell expansion. The paper reports the monotherapy dose-escalation portion (N of about 50 patients) of the phase I ivuxolimab trial. Study-wide conclusions, independent of this receptor: After ivuxolimab, more expanded clones were found on average in CD8+ T cells than in CD4+ T cells. The antigen specificity of the clonally expanded peripheral T cells was not determined. Partial responders in the 0.1-3.0 mg/kg groups had among the lowest normalized peripheral clonal expansion, especially among CD8+ T cells. Low levels of normalized T-cell clonal expansion were also seen in some patients who did not respond. Clonal expansion of both CD4+ and CD8+ blood T cells was observed from baseline to week 6 at doses 0.1 to 3.0 mg/kg.

The trial excluded patients who had a history of autoimmune disease or were on systemic immunosuppression. Peripheral blood for TCR sequencing was collected from all dose cohorts at baseline, on cycle 4 day 1, and on cycle 7 day 1. Samples came from an open-label, multicenter, first-in-human phase I dose-escalation trial of ivuxolimab. The trial enrolled adults with locally advanced or metastatic head and neck squamous cell, hepatocellular, melanoma or renal cell carcinoma. Before TCR sequencing, CD4+ and CD8+ T cells were separately sorted from peripheral blood. In regard to this clone: The antigen it recognizes is unknown. No quality values exist for individual bases; no much larger clone is one base distant.

To sequence the TCRbeta CDR3 region, genomic DNA was isolated from the sorted cells. The immunoSEQ Assay was used for sequencing of TCRbeta CDR3 regions. Held by TCRdb, this immuneACCESS table contains in-frame sequences only and omits some clones. Under half of the omission traces to an unresolved V gene where checked; the cause of the rest is unknown. Across this sample there are 90,000 to 100,000 clones, with around 96% seen only once. 2% of the sample is taken by the ten largest. Based on the germline V gene (reference sequence), the CDR1 and CDR2 sequences are SGHNT and YYREEE. Trimming takes 4 bases off V and 7 bases off J; junction bases not matched to a gene: 8. From its cysteine to its phenylalanine, the CDR3 spans 14 amino acids. Only CDR3 DNA remains: 42 bases, in frame from the first base.

The source of this sequence is an adult with an advanced solid tumor such as melanoma, head and neck, liver or kidney cancer. Recombination linked TRBV5-4 to TRBJ2-3, with 8 junctional bases fitting TRBD1. Source: CD4+ or CD8+ T cells sorted from blood, taken in a trial of the OX40 agonist ivuxolimab. The bases read TGTGCCAGCAGCGCGGCAGGGGGCGTGAATACGCAGTATTTT. This encodes CASSAAGGVNTQYF. Reference TRBV5-4 and TRBJ2-3 genes cover what lies past the CDR3, so the full variable domain is ETGVTQSPTHLIKTRGQQVTLRCSSQSGHNTVSWYQQALGQGPQFIFQYYREEENGRGNFPPRFSGLQFPNYSSELNVNALELDDSALYLCASSAAGGVNTQYFGPGTRLTVL.